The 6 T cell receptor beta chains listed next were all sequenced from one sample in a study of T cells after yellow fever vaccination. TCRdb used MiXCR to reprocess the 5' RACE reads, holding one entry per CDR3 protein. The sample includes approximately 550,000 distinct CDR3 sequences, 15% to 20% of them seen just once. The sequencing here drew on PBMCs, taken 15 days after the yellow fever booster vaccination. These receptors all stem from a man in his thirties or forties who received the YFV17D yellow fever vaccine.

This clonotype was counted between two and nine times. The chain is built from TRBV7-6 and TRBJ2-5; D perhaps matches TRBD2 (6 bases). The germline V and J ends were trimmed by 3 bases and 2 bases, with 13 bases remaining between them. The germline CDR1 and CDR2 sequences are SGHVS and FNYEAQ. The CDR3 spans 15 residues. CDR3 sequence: CASSFDTGSQETQYF. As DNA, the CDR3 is TGTGCCAGCAGCTTCGATACCGGGAGTCAAGAGACCCAGTACTTC. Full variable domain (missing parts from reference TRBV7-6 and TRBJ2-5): GAGVSQSPRYKVTKRGQDVALRCDPISGHVSLYWYRQALGQGPEFLTYFNYEAQQDKSGLPNDRFSAERPEGSISTLTIQRTEQRDSAMYRCASSFDTGSQETQYFGPGTRLLVL.

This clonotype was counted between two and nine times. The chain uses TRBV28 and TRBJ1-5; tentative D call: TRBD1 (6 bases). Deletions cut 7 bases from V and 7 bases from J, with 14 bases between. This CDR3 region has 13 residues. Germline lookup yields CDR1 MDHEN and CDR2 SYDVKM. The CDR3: CASTQGRLQPQHF. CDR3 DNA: TGTGCCAGCACCCAGGGGCGCTTGCAGCCCCAGCATTTT.

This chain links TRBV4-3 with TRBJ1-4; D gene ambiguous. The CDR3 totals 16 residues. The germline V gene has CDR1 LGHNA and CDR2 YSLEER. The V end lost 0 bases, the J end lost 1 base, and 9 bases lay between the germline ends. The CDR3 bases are TGCGCCAGCAGCCAAGAAAACGTTCAAACTAATGAAAAACTGTTTTTT. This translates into CASSQENVQTNEKLFF.

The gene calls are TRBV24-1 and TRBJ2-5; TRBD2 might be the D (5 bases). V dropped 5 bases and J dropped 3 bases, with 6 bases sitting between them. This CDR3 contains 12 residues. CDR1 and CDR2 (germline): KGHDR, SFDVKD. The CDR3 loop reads CATSGTEETQYF. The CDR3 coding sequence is TGTGCCACCAGTGGGACTGAAGAGACCCAGTACTTC.

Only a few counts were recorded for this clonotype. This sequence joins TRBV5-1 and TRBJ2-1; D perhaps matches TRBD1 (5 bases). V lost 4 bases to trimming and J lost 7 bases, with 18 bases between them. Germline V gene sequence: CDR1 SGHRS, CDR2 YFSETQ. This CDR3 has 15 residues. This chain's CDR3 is CASSQIPDRSNEQFF. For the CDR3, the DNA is TGCGCCAGCAGCCAAATCCCTGACAGATCTAATGAGCAGTTCTTC.

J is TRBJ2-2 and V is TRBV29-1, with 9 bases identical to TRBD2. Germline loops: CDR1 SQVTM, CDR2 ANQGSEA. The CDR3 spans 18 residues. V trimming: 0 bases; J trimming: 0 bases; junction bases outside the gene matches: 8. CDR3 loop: CSVEEGGLAGANTGELFF. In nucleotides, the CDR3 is TGCAGCGTTGAAGAAGGCGGGTTAGCGGGGGCGAACACCGGGGAGCTGTTTTTT.